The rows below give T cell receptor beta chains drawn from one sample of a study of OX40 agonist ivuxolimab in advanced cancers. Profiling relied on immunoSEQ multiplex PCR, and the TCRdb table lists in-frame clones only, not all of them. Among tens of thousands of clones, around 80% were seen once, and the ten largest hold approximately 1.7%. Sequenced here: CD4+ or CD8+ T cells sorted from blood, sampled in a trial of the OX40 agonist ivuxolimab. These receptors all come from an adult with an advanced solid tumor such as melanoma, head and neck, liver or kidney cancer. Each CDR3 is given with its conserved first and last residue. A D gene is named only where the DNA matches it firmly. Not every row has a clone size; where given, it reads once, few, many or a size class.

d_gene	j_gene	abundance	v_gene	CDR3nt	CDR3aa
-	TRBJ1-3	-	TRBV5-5	TGTGCCAGCAGCCGCTCTGGAAACACCATATATTTT	CASSRSGNTIYF
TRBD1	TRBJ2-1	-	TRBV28	TGTGCCAGCAGTTCCTGGATGAGGGGACAGAATACGAATGAGCAGTTCTTC	CASSSWMRGQNTNEQFF
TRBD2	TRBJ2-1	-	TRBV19	TGTGCCAGTAGTGTCCGGACTAGCGGGGGGGCCCATGAGCAGTTCTTC	CASSVRTSGGAHEQFF
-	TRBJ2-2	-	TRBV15	TGTGCCACCAGCAGGGAGACTGGTTACACCGGGGAGCTGTTTTTT	CATSRETGYTGELFF
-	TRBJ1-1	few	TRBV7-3	TGTGCCAGCAGCGCCCATATGAACACTGAAGCTTTCTTT	CASSAHMNTEAFF
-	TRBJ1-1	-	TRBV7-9	TGTGCCAGCAGTTACACAGGGCTGAACACTGAAGCTTTCTTT	CASSYTGLNTEAFF
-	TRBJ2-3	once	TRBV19	TGTGCCAGTAGTTTCGCGGCCACAGATACGCAGTATTTT	CASSFAATDTQYF
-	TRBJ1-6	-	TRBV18	TGTGCCAGCTCAGACTCCTCCTATAATTCACCCCTCCACTTT	CASSDSSYNSPLHF
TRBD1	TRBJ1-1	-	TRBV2	TGTGCCAGCAGTGACCCCAGACAGGGCCCGAACACTGAAGCTTTCTTT	CASSDPRQGPNTEAFF
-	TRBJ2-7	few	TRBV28	TGTGCCAGCAGTTTGCAGGACTCTCCTAACGAGCAGTACTTC	CASSLQDSPNEQYF
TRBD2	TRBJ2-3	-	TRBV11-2	TGTGCCAGCAGCCCTCTCGGGGGGGGCACAGATACGCAGTATTTT	CASSPLGGGTDTQYF
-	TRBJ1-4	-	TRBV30	TGTGCCTTACAGGGAGAAGGGGATAATGAAAAACTGTTTTTT	CALQGEGDNEKLFF
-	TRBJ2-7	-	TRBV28	TGTGCCAGCAGTTCCACGGGACGGTCAACTCAGGAGCAGTACTTC	CASSSTGRSTQEQYF
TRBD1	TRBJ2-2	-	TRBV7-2	TGTGCCAGCAGCTTAGGGGGACAGCTCACCGGGGAGCTGTTTTTT	CASSLGGQLTGELFF
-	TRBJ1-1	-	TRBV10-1	TGCGCCAGCAGCCCTCAACGGAACACTGAAGCTTTCTTT	CASSPQRNTEAFF
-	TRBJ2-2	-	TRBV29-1	TGCAGCGTTGAATTTCATAACGGGTTGACCGGGGAGCTGTTTTTT	CSVEFHNGLTGELFF
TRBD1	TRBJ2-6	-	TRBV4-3	TGCGCCAGCAGCCCGGGACAGGCTTTCTCTGGGGCCAACGTCCTGACTTTC	CASSPGQAFSGANVLTF
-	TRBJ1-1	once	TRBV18	TGTGCCAGCTCACCAATCACCCTGTTCGGAGGGGTCGGCACTGAAGCTTTCTTT	CASSPITLFGGVGTEAFF
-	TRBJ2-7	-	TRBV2	TGTGCCAGCAGTTCCGACAGGTCCTCCTACGAGCAGTACTTC	CASSSDRSSYEQYF
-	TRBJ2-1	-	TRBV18	TGTGCCAGCTCACGACTCCCGGGGGAACACAATGAGCAGTTCTTC	CASSRLPGEHNEQFF
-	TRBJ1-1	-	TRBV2	TGTGCCAGCAGGAAAGGGGCGTCCAACACTGAAGCTTTCTTT	CASRKGASNTEAFF
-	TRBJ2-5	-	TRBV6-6	TGTGCCAGCAGTGACAGGTCGGAGACCCAGTACTTC	CASSDRSETQYF
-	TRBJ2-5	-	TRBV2	TGTGCCAGCAGTGCTAATAGGAGGGAGACCCAGTACTTC	CASSANRRETQYF
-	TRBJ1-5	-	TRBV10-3	TGTGCCATCAGTGAGTCGACTGAGAACAATCAGCCCCAGCATTTT	CAISESTENNQPQHF
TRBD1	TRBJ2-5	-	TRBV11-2	TGTGCCAGCGAGGACAGGGGGCGAGAGACCCAGTACTTC	CASEDRGRETQYF
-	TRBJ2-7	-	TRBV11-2	TGTGCCAGCAGCTCCCCCTTTGTTTTTGTGGGGGGCACCTACGAGCAGTACTTC	CASSSPFVFVGGTYEQYF
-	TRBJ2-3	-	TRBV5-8	TGTGCCAGCAGCTTGACAGGGAGCACAGATACGCAGTATTTT	CASSLTGSTDTQYF
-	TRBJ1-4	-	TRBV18	TGTGCCAGCTCACGTGGGACGGGCCTAGATGAAAAACTGTTTTTT	CASSRGTGLDEKLFF
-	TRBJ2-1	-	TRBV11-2	TGTGCCAGCAGCCAAGCCGGGCCCCACAATGAGCAGTTCTTC	CASSQAGPHNEQFF
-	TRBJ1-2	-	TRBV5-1	TGCGCCAGCAGCCCCGATGGGGGCTTCGGTGGCTACACCTTC	CASSPDGGFGGYTF
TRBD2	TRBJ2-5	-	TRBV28	TGTGCCAGCAGACTGGATAAGACTAGCGGGGGACAAGAGACCCAGTACTTC	CASRLDKTSGGQETQYF
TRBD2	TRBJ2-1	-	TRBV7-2	TGTGCCAGCAGTCCCCACGGGGGGGGCCATGAGCAGTTCTTC	CASSPHGGGHEQFF
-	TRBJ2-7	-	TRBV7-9	TGTGCTAGCAGCTTAGCGCAGGAGTACGAGCAGTACTTC	CASSLAQEYEQYF
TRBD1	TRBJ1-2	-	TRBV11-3	TGTGCCAGCAGCTACCACAGGGGGAACTATGGCTACACCTTC	CASSYHRGNYGYTF
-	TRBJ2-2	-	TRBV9	TGTGCCAGCAGCGTAGCTCTCCCAGCAGGGAGATGGAACACCGGGGAGCTGTTTTTT	CASSVALPAGRWNTGELFF
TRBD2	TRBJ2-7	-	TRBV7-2	TGTGCCAGCAGCTTAGAAGGGCGGGGGGGCCTGTACGAGCAGTACTTC	CASSLEGRGGLYEQYF
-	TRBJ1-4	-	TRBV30	TGTGCCCTCCGAGGGCCTGCCACTGAAAAACTGTTTTTT	CALRGPATEKLFF
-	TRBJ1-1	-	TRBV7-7	TGTGCCAGCAGCTTAGATGGGTCTGCTCGGGCTTTCTTT	CASSLDGSARAFF
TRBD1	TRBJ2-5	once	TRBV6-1	TGTGCCAGCAGTGACAGGGGGTCCCAAGAGACCCAGTACTTC	CASSDRGSQETQYF
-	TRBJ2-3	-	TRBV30	TGTGCCTGGAGGGAGGGTAGCCCAGATACGCAGTATTTT	CAWREGSPDTQYF
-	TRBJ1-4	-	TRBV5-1	TGCGCCAGCAGCCCAGGCGGCAGGTTTAATGAAAAACTGTTTTTT	CASSPGGRFNEKLFF
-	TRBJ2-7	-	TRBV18	TGTGCCAGCTCAGGGGCTTCCTACGAGCAGTACTTC	CASSGASYEQYF
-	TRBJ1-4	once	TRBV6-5	TGTGCCAGCAGTTACTCGTCCAGGGTCGGCGAAAAACTGTTTTTT	CASSYSSRVGEKLFF
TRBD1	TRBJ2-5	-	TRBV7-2	TGTGCCAGCAGCTCCCTAGGGACAGGGGAAGAGACCCAGTACTTC	CASSSLGTGEETQYF
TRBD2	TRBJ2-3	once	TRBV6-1	TGTGCCAGCGGACGGGGGGTTCGCACAGATACGCAGTATTTT	CASGRGVRTDTQYF
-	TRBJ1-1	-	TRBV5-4	TGTGCCAGCACTTTGGGGCATGTGAACACTGAAGCTTTCTTT	CASTLGHVNTEAFF
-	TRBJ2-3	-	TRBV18	TGTGCCAGCTCACCGACTAATACTGCAGATACGCAGTATTTT	CASSPTNTADTQYF